The clone carrying this T cell receptor (beta chain) turned up a few times. Its target is not known. A universal primer site was created by template switching, with the cDNA bearing unique molecular identifiers. TCRdb redid the calling of the 5' RACE reads with MiXCR, one entry per CDR3 protein. The sample shows fewer than 250,000 distinct CDR3 sequences, around 10% of them seen only once. The sample comes from a study of identical twins. Study conclusions and caveats: Invariant T cells like MAIT and iNKT could partly confound the zero-insertion analyses.

The receptor was isolated from a woman younger than 30 in good health. The sequencing input was memory (CD45RO+) T cells sorted from blood.

This chain's CDR3 is CSALIPGLRNTEAFF. DNA of the CDR3: TGCAGTGCCTTAATTCCAGGGTTACGGAACACTGAAGCTTTCTTT. The rearrangement links TRBV20-1 to TRBJ1-1; weak D call: TRBD1 (5 bases). The CDR3 totals 15 residues. The germline gives CDR1 DFQATT, CDR2 SNEGSKA (reference sequence). V was shortened by 6 bases and J by 1 base, with 18 bases between the two germline ends.